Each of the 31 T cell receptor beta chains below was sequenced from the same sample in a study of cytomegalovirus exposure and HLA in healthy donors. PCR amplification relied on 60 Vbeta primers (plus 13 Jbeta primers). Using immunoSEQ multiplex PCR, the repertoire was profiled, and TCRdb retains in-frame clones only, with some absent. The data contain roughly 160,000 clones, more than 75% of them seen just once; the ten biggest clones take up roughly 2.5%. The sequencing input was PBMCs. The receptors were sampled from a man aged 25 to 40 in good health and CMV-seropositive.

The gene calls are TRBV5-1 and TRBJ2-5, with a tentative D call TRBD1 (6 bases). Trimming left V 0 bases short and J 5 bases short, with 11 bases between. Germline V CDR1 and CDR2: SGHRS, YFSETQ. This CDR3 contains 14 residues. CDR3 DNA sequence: TGCGCCAGCAGCTTGGCTCAGGGGTCGGAGACCCAGTACTTC. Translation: CASSLAQGSETQYF.

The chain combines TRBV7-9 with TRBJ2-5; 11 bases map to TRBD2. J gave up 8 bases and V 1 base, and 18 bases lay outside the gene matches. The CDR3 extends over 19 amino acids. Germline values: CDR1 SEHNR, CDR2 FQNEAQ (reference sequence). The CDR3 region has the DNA TGTGCCAGCAGCTTAGAGTGGGCTAGCGGGAGGACAACTAAGAAAACCCAGTACTTC. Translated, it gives CASSLEWASGRTTKKTQYF.

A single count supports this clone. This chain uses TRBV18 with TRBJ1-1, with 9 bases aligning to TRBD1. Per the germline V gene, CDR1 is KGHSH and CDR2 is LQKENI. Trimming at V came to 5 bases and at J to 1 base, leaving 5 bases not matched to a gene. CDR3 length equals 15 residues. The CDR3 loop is CASSSRTGENTEAFF. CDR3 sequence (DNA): TGTGCCAGCTCATCCCGGACAGGGGAGAACACTGAAGCTTTCTTT.

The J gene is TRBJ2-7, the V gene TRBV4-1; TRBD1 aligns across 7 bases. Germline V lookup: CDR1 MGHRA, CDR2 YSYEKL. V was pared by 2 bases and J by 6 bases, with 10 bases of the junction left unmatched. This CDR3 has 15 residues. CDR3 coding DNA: TGCGCCAGCAGCCAATTCCCAGGGGGAGAGGGCGAGCAGTACTTC. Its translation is CASSQFPGGEGEQYF.

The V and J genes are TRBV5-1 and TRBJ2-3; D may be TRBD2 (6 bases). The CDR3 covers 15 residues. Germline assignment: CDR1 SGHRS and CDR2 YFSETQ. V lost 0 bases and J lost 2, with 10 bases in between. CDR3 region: CASSLGGTITDTQYF. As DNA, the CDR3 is TGCGCCAGCAGCTTGGGCGGGACGATCACAGATACGCAGTATTTT.

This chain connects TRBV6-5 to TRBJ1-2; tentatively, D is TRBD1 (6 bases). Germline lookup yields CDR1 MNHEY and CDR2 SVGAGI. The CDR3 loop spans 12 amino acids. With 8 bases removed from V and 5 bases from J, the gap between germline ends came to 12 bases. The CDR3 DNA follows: TGTGCCAGCCAGGGACAACCGTATGGCTACACCTTC. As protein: CASQGQPYGYTF.

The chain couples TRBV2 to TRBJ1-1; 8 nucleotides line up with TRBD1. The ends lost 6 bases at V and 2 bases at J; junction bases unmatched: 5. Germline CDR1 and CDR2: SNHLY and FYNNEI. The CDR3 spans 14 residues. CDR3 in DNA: TGTGCCAGCAGCCCGGGACAGGTCAACACTGAAGCTTTCTTT. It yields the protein CASSPGQVNTEAFF.

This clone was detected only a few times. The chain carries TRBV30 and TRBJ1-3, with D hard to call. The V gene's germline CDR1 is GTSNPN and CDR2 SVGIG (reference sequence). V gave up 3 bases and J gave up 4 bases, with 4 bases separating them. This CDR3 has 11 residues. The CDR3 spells CAWSLGNTIYF. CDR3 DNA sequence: TGTGCCTGGAGCTTGGGAAACACCATATATTTT.

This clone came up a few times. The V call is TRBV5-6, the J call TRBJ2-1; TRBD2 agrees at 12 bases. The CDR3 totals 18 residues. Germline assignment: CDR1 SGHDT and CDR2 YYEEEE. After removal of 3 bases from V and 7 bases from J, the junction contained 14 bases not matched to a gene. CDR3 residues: CASSSDRRLAGDRNEQFF. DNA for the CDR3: TGTGCCAGCAGCTCAGACCGGAGACTAGCGGGAGATCGGAATGAGCAGTTCTTC.

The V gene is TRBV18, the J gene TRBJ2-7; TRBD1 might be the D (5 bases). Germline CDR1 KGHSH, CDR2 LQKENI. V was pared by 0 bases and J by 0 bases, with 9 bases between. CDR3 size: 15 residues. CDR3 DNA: TGTGCCAGCTCACCACCCACAGGCAACTCCTACGAGCAGTACTTC. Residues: CASSPPTGNSYEQYF.

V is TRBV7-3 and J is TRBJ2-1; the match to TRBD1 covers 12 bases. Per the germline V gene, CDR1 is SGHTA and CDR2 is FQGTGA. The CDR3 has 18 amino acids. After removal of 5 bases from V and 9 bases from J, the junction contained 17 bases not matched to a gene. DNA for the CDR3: TGTGCCAGCAGCCCCGGGACAGGGGGCGCGGGAGGGCCCGGTGAGCAGTTCTTC. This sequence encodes CASSPGTGGAGGPGEQFF.

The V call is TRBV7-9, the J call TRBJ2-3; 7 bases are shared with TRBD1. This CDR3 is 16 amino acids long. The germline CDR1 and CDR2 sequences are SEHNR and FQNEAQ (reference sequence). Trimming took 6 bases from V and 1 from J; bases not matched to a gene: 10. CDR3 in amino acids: CASSNFRDSGTDTQYF. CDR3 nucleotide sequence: TGTGCCAGCAGTAACTTCCGGGACAGCGGCACAGATACGCAGTATTTT.

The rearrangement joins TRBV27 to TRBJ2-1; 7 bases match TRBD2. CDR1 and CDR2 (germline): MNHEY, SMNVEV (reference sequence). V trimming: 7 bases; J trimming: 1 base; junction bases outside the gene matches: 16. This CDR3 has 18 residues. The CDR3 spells CASTHLGSSGGSYNEQFF. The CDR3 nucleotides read TGTGCCAGCACCCACCTGGGATCTAGCGGAGGATCCTACAATGAGCAGTTCTTC.

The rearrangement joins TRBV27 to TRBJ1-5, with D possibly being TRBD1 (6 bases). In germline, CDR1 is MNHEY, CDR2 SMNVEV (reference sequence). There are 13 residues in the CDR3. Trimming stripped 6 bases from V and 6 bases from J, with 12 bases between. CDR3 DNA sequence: TGTGCCAGCAGCGCTAGGGGGGGTCAGCCCCAGCATTTT. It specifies CASSARGGQPQHF.

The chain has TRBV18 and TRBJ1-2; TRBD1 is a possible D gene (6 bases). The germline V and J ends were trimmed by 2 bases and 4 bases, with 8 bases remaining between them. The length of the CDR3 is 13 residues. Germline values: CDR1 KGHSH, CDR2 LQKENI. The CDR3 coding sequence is TGTGCCAGCTCACCAGGGACAACCTATGGCTACACCTTC. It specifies CASSPGTTYGYTF.

CDR3 amino acids: CASSLRQGALDEQYF. The CDR3 DNA reads as TGTGCCAGCAGTCTCCGACAGGGGGCGCTCGACGAGCAGTACTTC. This chain uses TRBV7-2 with TRBJ2-7; 10 bases line up with TRBD1. Germline V gene data show CDR1 as SGHTA and CDR2 as FQGNSA. There are 15 residues in the CDR3. The trim removed 6 bases at V and 5 bases at J, leaving 10 bases unmatched.

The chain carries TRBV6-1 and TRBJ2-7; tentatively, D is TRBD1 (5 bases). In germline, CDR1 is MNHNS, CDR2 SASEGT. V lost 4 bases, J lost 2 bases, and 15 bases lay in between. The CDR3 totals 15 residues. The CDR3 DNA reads TGTGCCAGCAGTGGTCAGGGTACTACCACCTACGAGCAGTACGTC. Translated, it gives CASSGQGTTTYEQYV.

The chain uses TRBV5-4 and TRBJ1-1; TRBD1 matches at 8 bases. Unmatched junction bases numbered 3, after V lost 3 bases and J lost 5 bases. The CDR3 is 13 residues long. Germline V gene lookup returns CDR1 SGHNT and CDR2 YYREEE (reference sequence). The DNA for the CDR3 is TGTGCCAGCAGCTCGACAGGGGAAACTGAAGCTTTCTTT. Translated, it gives CASSSTGETEAFF. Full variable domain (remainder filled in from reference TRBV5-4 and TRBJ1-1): ETGVTQSPTHLIKTRGQQVTLRCSSQSGHNTVSWYQQALGQGPQFIFQYYREEENGRGNFPPRFSGLQFPNYSSELNVNALELDDSALYLCASSSTGETEAFFGQGTRLTVV.

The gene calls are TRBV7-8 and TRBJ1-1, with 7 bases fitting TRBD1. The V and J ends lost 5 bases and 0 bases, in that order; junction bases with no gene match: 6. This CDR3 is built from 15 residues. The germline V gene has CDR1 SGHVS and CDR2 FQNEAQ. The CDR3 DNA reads TGTGCCAGCAGCCCGGGGGACAGAATGAACACTGAAGCTTTCTTT. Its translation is CASSPGDRMNTEAFF.

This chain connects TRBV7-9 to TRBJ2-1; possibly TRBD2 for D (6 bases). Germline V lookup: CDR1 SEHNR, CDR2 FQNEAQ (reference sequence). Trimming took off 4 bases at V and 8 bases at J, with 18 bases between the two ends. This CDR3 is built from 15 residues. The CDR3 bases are TGTGCCAGCAGCTCTATGACTAGTTCTCGGGATGAGCAGTTCTTC. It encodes CASSSMTSSRDEQFF.

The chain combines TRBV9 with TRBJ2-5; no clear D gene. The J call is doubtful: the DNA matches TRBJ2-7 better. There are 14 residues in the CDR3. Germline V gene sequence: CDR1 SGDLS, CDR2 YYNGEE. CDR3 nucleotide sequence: TGTGCCAGCAGCGTAGGAGCTAGTTCGTACGAGCAGTACTTC. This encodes CASSVGASSYEQYF.

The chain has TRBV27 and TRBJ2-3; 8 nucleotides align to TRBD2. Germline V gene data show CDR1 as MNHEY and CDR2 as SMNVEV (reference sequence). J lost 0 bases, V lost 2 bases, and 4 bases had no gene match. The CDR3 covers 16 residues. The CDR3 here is CASSLLASGSTDTQYF. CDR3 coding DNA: TGTGCCAGCAGTTTACTCGCTAGCGGGAGCACAGATACGCAGTATTTT.

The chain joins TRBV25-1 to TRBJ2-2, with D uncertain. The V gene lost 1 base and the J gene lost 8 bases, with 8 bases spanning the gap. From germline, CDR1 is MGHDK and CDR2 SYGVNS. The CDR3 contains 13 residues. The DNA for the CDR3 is TGTGCCAGCAGTGAATCCGCCAGTGGGGAGCTGTTTTTT. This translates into CASSESASGELFF.

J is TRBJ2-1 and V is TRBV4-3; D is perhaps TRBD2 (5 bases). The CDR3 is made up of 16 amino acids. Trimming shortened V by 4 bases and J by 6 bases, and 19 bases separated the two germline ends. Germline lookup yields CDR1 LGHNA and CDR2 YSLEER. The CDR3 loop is CASSRITSSNGNEQFF. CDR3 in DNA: TGCGCCAGCAGCCGGATCACTAGTTCGAATGGCAATGAGCAGTTCTTC.

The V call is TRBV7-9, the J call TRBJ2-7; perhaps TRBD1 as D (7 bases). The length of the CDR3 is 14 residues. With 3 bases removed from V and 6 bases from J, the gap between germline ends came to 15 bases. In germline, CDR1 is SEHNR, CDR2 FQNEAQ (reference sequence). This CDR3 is CASSFTGAGGEQYF. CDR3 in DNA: TGTGCCAGCAGCTTTACAGGGGCCGGGGGCGAGCAGTACTTC.

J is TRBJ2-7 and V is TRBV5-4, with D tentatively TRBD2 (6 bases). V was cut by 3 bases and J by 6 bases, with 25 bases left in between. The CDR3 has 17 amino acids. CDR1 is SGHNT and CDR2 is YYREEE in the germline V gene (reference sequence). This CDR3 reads CASSSINGDSIVSEQYV. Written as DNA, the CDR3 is TGTGCCAGCAGCTCGATCAACGGGGACTCCATCGTGAGCGAGCAGTACGTC.

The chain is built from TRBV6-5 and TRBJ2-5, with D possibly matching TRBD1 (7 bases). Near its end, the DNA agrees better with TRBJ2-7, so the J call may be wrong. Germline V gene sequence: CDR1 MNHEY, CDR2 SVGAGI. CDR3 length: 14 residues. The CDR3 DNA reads TGTGCCAGCAGTCAAGACAGGGTGGGAGGCGAGCAGTACTTC. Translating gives CASSQDRVGGEQYF.

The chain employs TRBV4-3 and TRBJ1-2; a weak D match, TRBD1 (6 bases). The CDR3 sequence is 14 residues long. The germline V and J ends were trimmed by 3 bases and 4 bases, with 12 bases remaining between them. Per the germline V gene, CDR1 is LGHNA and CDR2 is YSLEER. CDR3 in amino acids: CASSQEQGPYGYTF. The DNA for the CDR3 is TGCGCCAGCAGCCAGGAACAGGGTCCCTATGGCTACACCTTC.

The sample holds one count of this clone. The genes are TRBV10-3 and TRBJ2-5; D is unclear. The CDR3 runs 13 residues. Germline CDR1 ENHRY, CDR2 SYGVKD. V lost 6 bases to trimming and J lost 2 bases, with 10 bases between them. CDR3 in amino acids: CAISLTQQETQYF. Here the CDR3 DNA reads TGTGCCATCAGCTTGACACAACAAGAGACCCAGTACTTC.

CDR3 in DNA: TGCGCCAGCAGCTCGTCCGGCTCCTACAATGAGCAGTTCTTC. Encoded protein: CASSSSGSYNEQFF. The chain uses TRBV5-1 and TRBJ2-1; D call uncertain. The CDR3 is 14 amino acids. The germline V gene encodes CDR1 SGHRS and CDR2 YFSETQ. The V gene lost 3 bases and the J gene lost 0 bases, with 7 bases spanning the gap.

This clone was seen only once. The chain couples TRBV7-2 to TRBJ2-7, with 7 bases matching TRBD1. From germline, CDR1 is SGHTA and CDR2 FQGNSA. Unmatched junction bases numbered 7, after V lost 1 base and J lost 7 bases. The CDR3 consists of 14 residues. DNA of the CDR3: TGTGCCAGCAGCTTAGGGGGACAGATGGGGGAGCAGTACTTC. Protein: CASSLGGQMGEQYF.